This entry lists 30 T cell receptor beta chains sequenced from one sample in a study of T cell changes during pregnancy in multiple sclerosis. The table came from immunoSEQ multiplex PCR; TCRdb's copy has only in-frame clones and leaves some out. The profile shows about 27,000 clones, roughly nine tenths of them singletons. Source: CD8+ T cells from peripheral blood mononuclear cells, taken in the first trimester of pregnancy. These receptors were obtained from a female donor in good health, enrolled as a control in a pregnancy study.

This chain connects TRBV4-3 to TRBJ1-2; 8 nucleotides align to TRBD1. The V segment lost 0 bases and the J segment 4 bases; nucleotides outside the gene matches: 10. CDR3 length: 17 residues. The V gene's germline CDR1 is LGHNA and CDR2 YSLEER. CDR3 in amino acids: CASSQDSRTGNPYGYTF. CDR3 nucleotide sequence: TGCGCCAGCAGCCAAGATAGCCGGACAGGGAATCCCTATGGCTACACCTTC.

A single count supports this clone. This rearrangement joins TRBV28 to TRBJ2-1, with 7 positions matching TRBD1. The J segment lost 7 bases and the V segment lost 5 bases, leaving 8 bases of the junction unmatched. CDR1 and CDR2 (germline): MDHEN, SYDVKM. The length of the CDR3 is 14 residues. The CDR3 sequence: CASSPVGQANEQFF. The CDR3 DNA is TGTGCCAGCAGTCCCGTCGGACAGGCGAATGAGCAGTTCTTC. The complete variable domain, with remaining parts taken from reference TRBV28 and TRBJ2-1, reads DVKVTQSSRYLVKRTGEKVFLECVQDMDHENMFWYRQDPGLGLRLIYFSYDVKMKEKGDIPEGYSVSREKKERFSLILESASTNQTSMYLCASSPVGQANEQFFGPGTRLTVL.

This clone appeared a few times. The chain links TRBV14 to TRBJ1-1; possible D gene TRBD1, 5 bases. The CDR3 loop spans 14 amino acids. V lost 1 base, J lost 2 bases, and 8 bases lay in between. Per germline, CDR1 SGHDN and CDR2 FVKESK. The CDR3 spells CASSQGQINTEAFF. For the CDR3, the DNA is TGTGCCAGCAGCCAAGGACAGATAAACACTGAAGCTTTCTTT.

The rearrangement uses TRBV27 and TRBJ1-4; TRBD1 agrees at 10 bases. V was pared by 5 bases and J by 7 bases, with 7 bases of the junction left unmatched. This CDR3 spans 15 amino acids. Germline V lookup: CDR1 MNHEY, CDR2 SMNVEV (reference sequence). The CDR3 DNA sequence: TGTGCCAGCAGTCAACCGGGACAGGGGCCTGAAAAACTGTTTTTT. It encodes CASSQPGQGPEKLFF.

The V and J genes are TRBV2 and TRBJ1-1; possibly TRBD1 for D (6 bases). CDR3 length: 14 amino acids. V lost 2 bases to trimming and J lost 5 bases, with 12 bases between them. Germline V gene data show CDR1 as SNHLY and CDR2 as FYNNEI. The CDR3 region has the DNA TGTGCCAGCAGTGAAAGGGGGATGGGTACTGAAGCTTTCTTT. This codes for CASSERGMGTEAFF.

The CDR3 protein is CASSQEGQGAVEQYF. The CDR3 bases are TGTGCCAGCAGTCAGGAGGGACAGGGGGCAGTCGAGCAGTACTTC. The genes are TRBV27 and TRBJ2-7, with TRBD1 matching over 12 bases. This CDR3 region has 15 residues. V lost 5 bases and J lost 6; bases outside the gene matches: 8. Germline assignment: CDR1 MNHEY and CDR2 SMNVEV (reference sequence).

The chain has TRBV6-4 and TRBJ2-2, with 9 bases matching TRBD1. V gave up 6 bases and J gave up 5 bases; unmatched junction bases: 7. The CDR3 runs to 15 residues. From germline, CDR1 is MRHNA and CDR2 SNTAGT. The CDR3 sequence is CASSAGQGRTGELFF. The CDR3 DNA reads as TGTGCCAGCAGCGCGGGACAGGGAAGGACCGGGGAGCTGTTTTTT.

This clone was observed a single time. V and J are TRBV4-1 and TRBJ2-7; no reliable D call. The germline V and J ends were trimmed by 0 bases and 4 bases, with 10 bases remaining between them. This CDR3 contains 14 residues. Germline CDR1 MGHRA, CDR2 YSYEKL. CDR3 residues: CASSQDPARYEQYF. CDR3 bases: TGCGCCAGCAGCCAAGATCCTGCCAGGTACGAGCAGTACTTC.

Only one count was recorded for this clone. The rearrangement uses TRBV13 and TRBJ2-1; 12 bases are shared with TRBD2. V lost 4 bases, J lost 10 bases, and 5 bases stayed unmatched. CDR1 PRHDT and CDR2 FYEKMQ come from the germline V gene (reference sequence). CDR3 length: 14 residues. The CDR3, as DNA: TGTGCCAGCAGCTCAGAAGGACTAGCGGGAGAGCAGTTCTTC. Protein product: CASSSEGLAGEQFF.

Concerning this clone itself: At one boundary the junction diverges from the germline segment, which might be a read error. The V and J genes are TRBV19 and TRBJ2-1, with TRBD2 matching 14 bases. The CDR3 spans 16 residues. From germline, CDR1 is LNHDA and CDR2 SQIVND (reference sequence). CDR3 in amino acids: CASNEGTSGGYNEQFF. The CDR3 bases are TGCGCCAGCAACGAAGGGACTAGCGGGGGCTACAATGAGCAGTTCTTC.

V gene TRBV6-1 combines with J gene TRBJ1-2; 7 bases match TRBD1. With 6 bases clipped from V and 2 bases from J, the junction kept 6 bases outside the gene matches. This CDR3 spans 14 amino acids. The germline V gene has CDR1 MNHNS and CDR2 SASEGT. CDR3 sequence (DNA): TGTGCCAGCAGGGACTACAGGGGAAACTATGGCTACACCTTC. Translation: CASRDYRGNYGYTF.

This clone rates as medium-sized. The rearrangement uses TRBV5-6 and TRBJ2-7; unclear D gene. The CDR3 contains 13 residues. The germline V gene has CDR1 SGHDT and CDR2 YYEEEE. Trimming pared 1 base from V and 6 bases from J, leaving 11 bases between. CDR3 sequence (DNA): TGTGCCAGCAGCTTGTATCCTAGTAGCGAGCAGTACTTC. It translates to CASSLYPSSEQYF.

The V gene is TRBV4-2, the J gene TRBJ2-7; D is uncertain. The CDR3 runs to 12 residues. CDR1 is LGHNA, CDR2 YNFKEQ, per germline. The V end lost 1 base, the J end lost 8 bases, and 9 bases lay between the germline ends. The DNA of the CDR3 is TGTGCCAGCAGCCAAGGGTCGAGGCAGCAGTACTTC. The encoded protein is CASSQGSRQQYF.

V and J are TRBV11-2 and TRBJ2-3; 9 bases line up with TRBD2. J was trimmed by 0 bases and V by 5 bases; bases with no gene match: 6. CDR3 size: 16 residues. CDR1 and CDR2 (germline): SGHAT, FQNNGV. CDR3 in DNA: TGTGCCAGCAGCCCCGGCGCGGGAGGGAGCACAGATACGCAGTATTTT. Its protein product is CASSPGAGGSTDTQYF.

This clone was seen only a few times. The chain employs TRBV28 and TRBJ1-1, with 9 bases lining up with TRBD1. V gave up 5 bases and J gave up 8 bases; unmatched junction bases: 9. The CDR3 runs to 14 residues. Per germline, CDR1 MDHEN and CDR2 SYDVKM. CDR3 loop: CASSNPGQGSEAFF. The CDR3 DNA is TGTGCCAGCAGTAACCCGGGACAGGGAAGCGAAGCTTTCTTT.

This chain joins TRBV28 and TRBJ2-7, with 10 bases identical to TRBD1. Germline V gene lookup returns CDR1 MDHEN and CDR2 SYDVKM. The junction had 7 bases not matched to a gene; V was cut back by 5 bases and J by 3 bases. The length of the CDR3 is 15 residues. CDR3 in amino acids: CASSRIGTGDYEQYF. DNA for the CDR3: TGTGCCAGCAGTCGGATCGGGACAGGGGACTACGAGCAGTACTTC.

This chain joins TRBV19 and TRBJ1-1, with 9 bases identical to TRBD1. The V and J ends lost 7 bases and 5 bases, in that order; junction bases with no gene match: 8. Germline CDR1 reads LNHDA; CDR2 reads SQIVND (reference sequence). The length of the CDR3 is 14 residues. The CDR3 region has the DNA TGTGCCAGTACCGCCAGGGACAGGGTAACTGAAGCTTTCTTT. Translating gives CASTARDRVTEAFF. The whole variable domain, remainder taken from reference TRBV19 and TRBJ1-1, is DGGITQSPKYLFRKEGQNVTLSCEQNLNHDAMYWYRQDPGQGLRLIYYSQIVNDFQKGDIAEGYSVSREKKESFPLTVTSAQKNPTAFYLCASTARDRVTEAFFGQGTRLTVV.

This clone was seen only a few times. The CDR3 here is CASSPGGAGGTEAFF. The CDR3 DNA is TGTGCCAGCAGTCCAGGGGGCGCGGGTGGTACTGAAGCTTTCTTT. V gene TRBV7-9 combines with J gene TRBJ1-1, with 8 nucleotides matching TRBD1. The CDR3 extends over 15 amino acids. The germline gives CDR1 SEHNR, CDR2 FQNEAQ (reference sequence). The V segment lost 6 bases and the J segment 5 bases; nucleotides outside the gene matches: 11. Drawing the rest from reference TRBV7-9 and TRBJ1-1, the complete variable domain is DTGVSQNPRHKITKRGQNVTFRCDPISEHNRLYWYRQTLGQGPEFLTYFQNEAQLEKSRLLSDRFSAERPKGSFSTLEIQRTEQGDSAMYLCASSPGGAGGTEAFFGQGTRLTVV.

The chain links TRBV5-1 to TRBJ1-4, with 8 bases aligning to TRBD1. The CDR3 length is 16 residues. Germline assignment: CDR1 SGHRS and CDR2 YFSETQ. Losses at the gene ends were 5 bases for V and 8 bases for J; bases not matched to a gene: 14. CDR3 loop: CASRPGTGGVREKLFF. Written as DNA, the CDR3 is TGCGCCAGCAGACCCGGGACAGGAGGGGTTCGAGAAAAACTGTTTTTT. The whole variable domain, remainder taken from reference TRBV5-1 and TRBJ1-4, is KAGVTQTPRYLIKTRGQQVTLSCSPISGHRSVSWYQQTPGQGLQFLFEYFSETQRNKGNFPGRFSGRQFSNSRSEMNVSTLELGDSALYLCASRPGTGGVREKLFFGSGTQLSVL.

The chain employs TRBV7-9 and TRBJ2-1, with 7 bases that match TRBD2. With 2 bases clipped from V and 3 bases from J, the junction kept 7 bases outside the gene matches. Germline V gene sequence: CDR1 SEHNR, CDR2 FQNEAQ (reference sequence). This CDR3 comprises 16 residues. The CDR3 sequence: CASSLSRASGYNEQFF. CDR3 bases: TGTGCCAGCAGCTTAAGTAGGGCTAGCGGCTACAATGAGCAGTTCTTC.

The chain couples TRBV6-5 to TRBJ1-1, with D possibly matching TRBD1 (5 bases). This CDR3 contains 15 residues. CDR1 MNHEY and CDR2 SVGAGI come from the germline V gene. Trimming pared 0 bases from V and 3 bases from J, leaving 11 bases between. Here the CDR3 reads CASSYSRGGYTEAFF. The CDR3 DNA reads as TGTGCCAGCAGTTACTCGCGGGGGGGGTACACTGAAGCTTTCTTT.

This clone was detected once. V is TRBV2 and J is TRBJ1-5; 9 bases line up with TRBD1. CDR1 and CDR2 from the germline V gene are SNHLY and FYNNEI. CDR3 length: 14 amino acids. J was trimmed by 5 bases and V by 1 base; bases with no gene match: 0. The CDR3 sequence: CASSEGQGDQPQHF. CDR3 in DNA: TGTGCCAGCAGTGAAGGACAGGGGGATCAGCCCCAGCATTTT. The variable domain in full, completed from reference TRBV2 and TRBJ1-5, reads EPEVTQTPSHQVTQMGQEVILRCVPISNHLYFYWYRQILGQKVEFLVSFYNNEISEKSEIFDDQFSVERPDGSNFTLKIRSTKLEDSAMYFCASSEGQGDQPQHFGDGTRLSIL.

This clone was picked up one time. The rearrangement joins TRBV5-1 to TRBJ1-3; possible D gene TRBD1, 5 bases. Germline V gene lookup returns CDR1 SGHRS and CDR2 YFSETQ. The V gene lost 0 bases and the J gene lost 2 bases, with 9 bases spanning the gap. The CDR3 has 15 residues. CDR3 in amino acids: CASSLAPGTGNTIYF. For the CDR3, the DNA is TGCGCCAGCAGCTTGGCCCCAGGGACTGGAAACACCATATATTTT.

On this clone itself: One end of the junction does not line up with germline, which may come from a read error. Other DNA variants within this sample encode the same CDR3. The J gene is TRBJ2-1, the V gene TRBV4-1; no clear D gene. The V gene's germline CDR1 is MGHRA and CDR2 YSYEKL. CDR3 length: 12 amino acids. The CDR3 DNA follows: TGTGCCAGCAGCCAAAGCGACAATGAGCAGTTCTTC. This codes for CASSQSDNEQFF.

The CDR3 loop is CASSLWESNTGELFF. As DNA, the CDR3 is TGCGCCAGCAGCTTGTGGGAGTCGAACACCGGGGAGCTGTTTTTT. The chain couples TRBV5-1 to TRBJ2-2, with D possibly being TRBD2 (5 bases). The CDR3 contains 15 residues. Trimming removed 1 base from V and 0 bases from J, with 7 bases in between. CDR1 SGHRS and CDR2 YFSETQ come from the germline V gene.

V usage is TRBV7-2 and J usage is TRBJ2-3; 9 nucleotides align to TRBD2. This CDR3 has 16 residues. Per germline, CDR1 SGHTA and CDR2 FQGNSA. V dropped 2 bases and J dropped 3; count of bases not matched to a gene: 6. The CDR3: CASSLWAGGPTDTQYF. CDR3 nucleotides: TGTGCCAGCAGCTTATGGGCGGGAGGGCCAACAGATACGCAGTATTTT.

The chain carries TRBV5-6 and TRBJ1-1, with TRBD1 as a possible D gene (5 bases). CDR3 length: 16 residues. The V end lost 5 bases, the J end lost 0 bases, and 17 bases lay between the germline ends. Germline CDR1 and CDR2: SGHDT and YYEEEE. The CDR3 DNA reads as TGTGCCAGCAGTACCCCGAAGACGGACATGAACACTGAAGCTTTCTTT. Protein: CASSTPKTDMNTEAFF.

The chain combines TRBV27 with TRBJ2-7; the match to TRBD2 covers 7 bases. Germline loops: CDR1 MNHEY, CDR2 SMNVEV (reference sequence). With 7 bases clipped from V and 2 bases from J, the junction kept 8 bases outside the gene matches. This CDR3 contains 14 residues. The CDR3 nucleotides are TGTGCCAGCACCGCCCCGGGACTAACCTACGAGCAGTACTTC. Its protein is CASTAPGLTYEQYF.

This clone showed up just once. V usage is TRBV4-3 and J usage is TRBJ2-7, with 9 bases aligning to TRBD1. Germline trimming cut 0 bases from V and 2 bases from J; bases unmatched to any gene: 8. Germline CDR1 is LGHNA and CDR2 is YSLEER. The CDR3 covers 17 residues. CDR3 DNA sequence: TGCGCCAGCAGCCAAGACCTGACAGGGGGGACAACCTACGAGCAGTACTTC. It encodes CASSQDLTGGTTYEQYF.

This sequence joins TRBV13 and TRBJ2-6, with 11 positions matching TRBD2. V lost 6 bases, J lost 0 bases, and 4 bases stayed unmatched. The CDR3 consists of 17 residues. Germline V gene lookup returns CDR1 PRHDT and CDR2 FYEKMQ (reference sequence). CDR3 residues: CASSTGLAVSGANVLTF. The CDR3 DNA is TGTGCCAGCAGTACGGGACTAGCGGTCTCTGGGGCCAACGTCCTGACTTTC. The full variable domain, completed using reference TRBV13 and TRBJ2-6, is AAGVIQSPRHLIKEKRETATLKCYPIPRHDTVYWYQQGPGQDPQFLISFYEKMQSDKGSIPDRFSAQQFSDYHSELNMSSLELGDSALYFCASSTGLAVSGANVLTFGAGSRLTVL.